A single sample is the source of the 4 T cell receptor beta chains below, sequenced in a study of cytomegalovirus exposure and HLA in healthy donors. TCRdb's copy holds only in-frame clones and misses some; the assay was immunoSEQ multiplex PCR. The sample carries about 130,000 clones, approximately 92% recorded once. Sequencing was performed on PBMCs. Every receptor here comes from a woman between 18 and 30 years old in good health and CMV-seropositive.

V and J are TRBV4-1 and TRBJ2-1, with 10 bases that match TRBD2. The germline CDR1 and CDR2 sequences are MGHRA and YSYEKL. The CDR3 runs to 17 residues. Unmatched junction bases numbered 6, after V lost 3 bases and J lost 1 base. The CDR3 DNA sequence: TGCGCCAGCAGCCAGCCCCTAGCGGGGGTATCCTACAATGAGCAGTTCTTC. Translation gives CASSQPLAGVSYNEQFF.

V and J are TRBV29-1 and TRBJ2-6; no definite D call. Germline lookup yields CDR1 SQVTM and CDR2 ANQGSEA. V was pared by 5 bases and J by 3 bases, with 8 bases between. CDR3 length equals 13 residues. CDR3 sequence reads: CSVKRVGANVLTF. The CDR3, as DNA: TGCAGCGTTAAACGGGTTGGGGCCAACGTCCTGACTTTC. Based on the CDR3 plus reference TRBV29-1 and TRBJ2-6, the full variable domain is SAVISQKPSRDICQRGTSLTIQCQVDSQVTMMFWYRQQPGQSLTLIATANQGSEATYESGFVIDKFPISRPNLTFSTLTVSNMSPEDSSIYLCSVKRVGANVLTFGAGSRLTVL.

The chain recombines TRBV6-5 with TRBJ1-6; D is unresolved. CDR1 and CDR2 from the germline V gene are MNHEY and SVGAGI. The CDR3 consists of 14 residues. The ends were cut back, 6 bases at V and 8 bases at J, with 14 bases in the middle. The CDR3 DNA reads TGTGCCAGCAGGTTACAGAGACCCTATTCACCCCTCCACTTT. The encoded protein is CASRLQRPYSPLHF.

The chain recombines TRBV28 with TRBJ2-7, with D maybe TRBD2 (6 bases). The CDR3 spans 14 residues. Trimming cost V 4 bases and J 2 bases, with 12 bases left between them. CDR1 is MDHEN, CDR2 SYDVKM, per germline. CDR3 amino acids: CASSYTGLTYEQYF. In DNA, the CDR3 is TGTGCCAGCAGTTACACGGGACTTACCTACGAGCAGTACTTC.